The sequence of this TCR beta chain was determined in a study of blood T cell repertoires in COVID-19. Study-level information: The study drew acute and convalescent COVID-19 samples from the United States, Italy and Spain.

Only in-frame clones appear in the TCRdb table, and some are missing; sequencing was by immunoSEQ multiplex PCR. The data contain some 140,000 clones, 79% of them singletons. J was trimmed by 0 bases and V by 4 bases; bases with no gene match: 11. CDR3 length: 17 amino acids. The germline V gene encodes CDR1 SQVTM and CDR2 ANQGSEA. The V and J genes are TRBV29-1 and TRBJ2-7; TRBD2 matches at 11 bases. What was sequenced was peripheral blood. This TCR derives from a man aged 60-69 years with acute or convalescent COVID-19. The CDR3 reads CSVALPGLAVDSYEQYF. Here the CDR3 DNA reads TGCAGCGTTGCTCTCCCGGGACTAGCGGTTGACTCCTACGAGCAGTACTTC.